The 5 T cell receptor beta chains below come from one sample, sequenced in a study of blood T cell repertoires in COVID-19. Assay used: immunoSEQ multiplex PCR; TCRdb lists only in-frame clones, some missing. The repertoire holds about 120,000 clones, with roughly 85% as singletons. The sample was peripheral blood. Receptors were obtained from an elderly man with acute or convalescent COVID-19.

The genes are TRBV6-5 and TRBJ1-2, with TRBD1 matching over 9 bases. This CDR3 region has 15 residues. CDR1 is MNHEY, CDR2 SVGAGI, per germline. J was trimmed by 4 bases and V by 5 bases; bases with no gene match: 8. The CDR3 sequence is CASSKGQGSGYGYTF. The CDR3 DNA follows: TGTGCCAGCAGTAAGGGACAGGGAAGCGGCTATGGCTACACCTTC.

CDR3 nucleotides: TGTGCCAGCACCCAACAGCTGAACACTGAAGCTTTCTTT. Its protein product is CASTQQLNTEAFF. The chain links TRBV5-8 to TRBJ1-1; D gene unclear. Germline V CDR1 and CDR2: SGHTS, YDEGEE. Trimming stripped 6 bases from V and 0 bases from J, with 9 bases between. This CDR3 comprises 13 residues.

This clone was counted only a few times. The genes are TRBV7-9 and TRBJ1-1, with D perhaps matching TRBD1 (5 bases). Germline V lookup: CDR1 SEHNR, CDR2 FQNEAQ (reference sequence). Trimming took 5 bases from V and 3 from J, leaving 25 bases between them. The CDR3 contains 18 residues. The CDR3 DNA reads as TGTGCCAGCAGCCCCAGTAAATTGGCAGGGCCCGGAGACACTGAAGCTTTCTTT. It is translated as CASSPSKLAGPGDTEAFF.

The V call is TRBV5-1, the J call TRBJ2-1; the D gene is possibly TRBD1 (6 bases). This CDR3 is 11 amino acids long. V lost 4 bases to trimming and J lost 10 bases, with 9 bases between them. The V gene's germline CDR1 is SGHRS and CDR2 YFSETQ. The CDR3 sequence: CASSLGTEQFF. The CDR3 coding sequence is TGCGCCAGCAGCCTCGGGACAGAGCAGTTCTTC.

The gene calls are TRBV5-1 and TRBJ2-7; D possibly corresponds to TRBD1 (6 bases). This CDR3 is 13 amino acids long. The germline V and J ends were trimmed by 4 bases and 6 bases, with 14 bases remaining between them. The V gene's germline CDR1 is SGHRS and CDR2 YFSETQ. The CDR3 loop reads CASSKEGGSEQYF. The DNA for the CDR3 is TGCGCCAGCAGCAAAGAAGGGGGATCCGAGCAGTACTTC.